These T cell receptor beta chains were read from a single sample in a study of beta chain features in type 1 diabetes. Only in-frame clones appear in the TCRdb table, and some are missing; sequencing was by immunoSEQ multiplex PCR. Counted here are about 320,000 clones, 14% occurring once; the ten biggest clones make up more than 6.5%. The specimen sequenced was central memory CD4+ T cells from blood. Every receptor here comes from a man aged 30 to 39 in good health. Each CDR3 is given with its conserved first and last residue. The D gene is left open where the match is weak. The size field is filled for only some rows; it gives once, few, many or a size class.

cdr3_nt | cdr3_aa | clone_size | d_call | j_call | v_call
TGTGCCAGCGGCAGACAGGGGGCGGTCAATGAGCAGTTCTTC | CASGRQGAVNEQFF | few | TRBD1 | TRBJ2-1 | TRBV7-2
TGTGCCATCAGTGAGACAGATACGCAGTATTTT | CAISETDTQYF | NA | NA | TRBJ2-3 | TRBV10-3
TGTGCCAGCAGTTTACGACTAGCGGGAGTGAATGAGCAGTTCTTC | CASSLRLAGVNEQFF | few | TRBD2 | TRBJ2-1 | TRBV6-1
TGTGCCAGCACAGGTTTTCGTTACAATGAGCAGTTCTTC | CASTGFRYNEQFF | many | NA | TRBJ2-1 | TRBV11-2
TGTGCCAGCAGTTACTCGATTTCTAGCGTCACCGGGGAGCTGTTTTTT | CASSYSISSVTGELFF | few | NA | TRBJ2-2 | TRBV6-6
TGCAGCGTTGACGGCAGGGTGCCCGGGGACTACACCTTC | CSVDGRVPGDYTF | many | NA | TRBJ1-2 | TRBV29-1
TGTGCCAGCAGCGTAGAATGGTCTAGCGGGGGGCAAGAGACCCAGTACTTC | CASSVEWSSGGQETQYF | once | TRBD2 | TRBJ2-5 | TRBV9
TGTGCCAGCAGTGAATCCGCGACAGGGAGGTCTGAAGCTTTCTTT | CASSESATGRSEAFF | few | TRBD1 | TRBJ1-1 | TRBV25-1
TGTGCCAGCAGCCATTACCTAGCGAACAATGAGCAGTTCTTC | CASSHYLANNEQFF | NA | NA | TRBJ2-1 | TRBV7-2
TGTGCCAGCAGCCGACAGGGAGGAGATACGCAGTATTTT | CASSRQGGDTQYF | NA | NA | TRBJ2-3 | TRBV6-5
TGTGCCAGCAACGTACAGGGGACAGATACGCAGTATTTT | CASNVQGTDTQYF | NA | TRBD1 | TRBJ2-3 | TRBV6-5
TGCGCCAGCAGCTCAAACCTGGGCGAGCAGTACTTC | CASSSNLGEQYF | few | NA | TRBJ2-7 | TRBV5-1
TGTGCCAGCAGCAAAGCGGCTAGCGGGAGACCAGATACGCAGTATTTT | CASSKAASGRPDTQYF | many | NA | TRBJ2-3 | TRBV21-1
TGTGCCAGCAGCGTATTGGGGAACACTGAAGCTTTCTTT | CASSVLGNTEAFF | NA | NA | TRBJ1-1 | TRBV9
TGTGCCAGCAGCGTCCTAGGGGGACAACAGTACTTC | CASSVLGGQQYF | NA | NA | TRBJ2-5 | TRBV7-7
TGCGCCAGCAGCTCCTGGGAGGGGGGGAATGAGCAGTTCTTC | CASSSWEGGNEQFF | many | NA | TRBJ2-1 | TRBV4-3
TGTGCCAGCAGCTTGGACAGAATAACCCAGTACTTC | CASSLDRITQYF | NA | NA | TRBJ2-5 | TRBV5-6
TGTGCCAGCAGTTACGGGACTAGCGGACTTGAGCAGTTCTTC | CASSYGTSGLEQFF | few | TRBD2 | TRBJ2-1 | TRBV9
TGTGCCAGCTCACCACCAGCCAGGACAGATACGCAGTATTTT | CASSPPARTDTQYF | many | NA | TRBJ2-3 | TRBV18
TGTGCCAGCAGCCAACAGTCTATTGGCTACGAGCAGTACTTC | CASSQQSIGYEQYF | few | NA | TRBJ2-7 | TRBV11-3
TGTGCCAGCAGGAGACTAGCGGGAGGGAGCACAGATACGCAGTATTTT | CASRRLAGGSTDTQYF | few | TRBD2 | TRBJ2-3 | TRBV2
TGCGCCAGCAGCCAAGATCCCCGGTCACCCCTCCACTTT | CASSQDPRSPLHF | NA | NA | TRBJ1-6 | TRBV4-3
TGCGCCAGCAGCCAAGCGGTGGGTAACCAAGAGACCCAGTACTTC | CASSQAVGNQETQYF | NA | NA | TRBJ2-5 | TRBV4-3
TGTGCCAGCAGTTTGTTTGGACAGGGGCTTTACAATGAGCAGTTCTTC | CASSLFGQGLYNEQFF | few | TRBD1 | TRBJ2-1 | TRBV28
TGTGCCAGCAGCCTCGTGAGGGCGAAGGGTGAAAAACTGTTTTTT | CASSLVRAKGEKLFF | few | NA | TRBJ1-4 | TRBV5-7
TGTGCCAGCAGTGAAGCCCGGGACACTGAAGCTTTCTTT | CASSEARDTEAFF | few | NA | TRBJ1-1 | TRBV6-1
TGCGCCAGCCGGGATTCCGCGGGGACGAACTATGGCTACACCTTC | CASRDSAGTNYGYTF | few | NA | TRBJ1-2 | TRBV5-1
TGTGCCAGCTCCCGGACAGATAATCAGCCCCAGCATTTT | CASSRTDNQPQHF | few | NA | TRBJ1-5 | TRBV18
TGTGCCAGCAGCTCCAGGGGCTTGGGTGAAAAACTGTTTTTT | CASSSRGLGEKLFF | NA | NA | TRBJ1-4 | TRBV7-2
TGTGCCAGCAGCTTAGATCGGGCCGGGGAGCTGTTTTTT | CASSLDRAGELFF | NA | NA | TRBJ2-2 | TRBV7-2
TGTGCCAGCTCACAAACTAACTATGGCTACACCTTC | CASSQTNYGYTF | few | NA | TRBJ1-2 | TRBV7-2
TGCGCCAGCAGTCAATGGGGCCGGCCCCGGGACCGAAGCCCAGAGCAGTACTTC | CASSQWGRPRDRSPEQYF | NA | NA | TRBJ2-7 | TRBV23-1
TGTGCCAGCAGTTTATCGGGCACGGCCTACGAGCAGTACTTC | CASSLSGTAYEQYF | few | NA | TRBJ2-7 | TRBV27
TGTGCCAGCAGCCGGACGGAAGAGACCCAGTACTTC | CASSRTEETQYF | few | NA | TRBJ2-5 | TRBV6-6
TGTGCCAGCTCTCTAAGACCGTGGGATGAGCAGTTCTTC | CASSLRPWDEQFF | NA | NA | TRBJ2-1 | TRBV18